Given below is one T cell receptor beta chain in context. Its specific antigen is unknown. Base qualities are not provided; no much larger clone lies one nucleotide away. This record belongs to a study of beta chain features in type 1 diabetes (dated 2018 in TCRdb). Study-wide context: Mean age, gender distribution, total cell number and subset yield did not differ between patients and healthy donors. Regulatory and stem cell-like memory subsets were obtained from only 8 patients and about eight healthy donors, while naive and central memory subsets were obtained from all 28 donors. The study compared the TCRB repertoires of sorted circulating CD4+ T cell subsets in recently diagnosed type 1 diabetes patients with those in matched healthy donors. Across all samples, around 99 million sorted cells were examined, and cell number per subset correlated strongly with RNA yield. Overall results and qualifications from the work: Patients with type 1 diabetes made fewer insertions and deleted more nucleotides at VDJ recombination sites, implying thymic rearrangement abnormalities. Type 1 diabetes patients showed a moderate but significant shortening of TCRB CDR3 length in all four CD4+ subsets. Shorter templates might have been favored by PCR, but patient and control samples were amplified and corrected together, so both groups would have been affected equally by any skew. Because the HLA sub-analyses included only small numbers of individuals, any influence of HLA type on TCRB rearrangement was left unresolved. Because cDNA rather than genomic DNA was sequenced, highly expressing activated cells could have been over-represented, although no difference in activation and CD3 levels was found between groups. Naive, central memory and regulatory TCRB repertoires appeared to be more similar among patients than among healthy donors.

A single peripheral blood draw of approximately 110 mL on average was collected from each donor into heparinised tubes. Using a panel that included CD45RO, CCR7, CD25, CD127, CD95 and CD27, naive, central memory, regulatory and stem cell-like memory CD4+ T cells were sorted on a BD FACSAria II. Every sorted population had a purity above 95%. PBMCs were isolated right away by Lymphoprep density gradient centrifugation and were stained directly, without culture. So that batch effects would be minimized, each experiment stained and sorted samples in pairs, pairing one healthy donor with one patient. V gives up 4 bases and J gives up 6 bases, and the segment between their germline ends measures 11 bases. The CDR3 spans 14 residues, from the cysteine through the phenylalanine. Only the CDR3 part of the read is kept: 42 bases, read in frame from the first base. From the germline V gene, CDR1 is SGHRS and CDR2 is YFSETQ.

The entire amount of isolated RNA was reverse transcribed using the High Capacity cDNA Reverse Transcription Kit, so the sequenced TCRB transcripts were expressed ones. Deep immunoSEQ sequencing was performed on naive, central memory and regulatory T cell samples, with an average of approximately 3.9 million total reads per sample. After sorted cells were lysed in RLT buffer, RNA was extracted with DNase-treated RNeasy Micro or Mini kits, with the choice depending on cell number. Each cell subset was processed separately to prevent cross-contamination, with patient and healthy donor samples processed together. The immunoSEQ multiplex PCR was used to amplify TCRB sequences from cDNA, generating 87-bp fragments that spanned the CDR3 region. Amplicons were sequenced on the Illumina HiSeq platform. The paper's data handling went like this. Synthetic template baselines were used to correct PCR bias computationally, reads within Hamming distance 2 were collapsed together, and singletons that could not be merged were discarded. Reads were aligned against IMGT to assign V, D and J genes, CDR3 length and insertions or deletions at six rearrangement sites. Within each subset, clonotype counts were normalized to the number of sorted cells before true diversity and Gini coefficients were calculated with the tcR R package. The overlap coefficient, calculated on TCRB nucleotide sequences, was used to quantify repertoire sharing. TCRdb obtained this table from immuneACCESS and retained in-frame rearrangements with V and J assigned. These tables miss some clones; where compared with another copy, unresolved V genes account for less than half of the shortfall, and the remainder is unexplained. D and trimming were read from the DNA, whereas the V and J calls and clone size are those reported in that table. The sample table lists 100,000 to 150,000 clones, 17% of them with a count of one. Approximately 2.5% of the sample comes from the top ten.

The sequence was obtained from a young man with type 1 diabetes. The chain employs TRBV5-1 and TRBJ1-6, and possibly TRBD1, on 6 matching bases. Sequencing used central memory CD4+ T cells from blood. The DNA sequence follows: TGCGCCAGCAGCACCGGGGGCTTTAATTCACCCCTCCACTTT. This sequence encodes CASSTGGFNSPLHF.